What follows are 10 T cell receptor beta chains derived from one specimen sequenced in a study of cytomegalovirus exposure and HLA in healthy donors. Primers: 60 Vbeta forward and 13 Jbeta reverse. The data were produced by immunoSEQ multiplex PCR, yet TCRdb's version contains in-frame clones alone and is incomplete. The sample comprises approximately 120,000 clones, around 82% of which are singletons, and more than 0.95% rests with the top ten. The sample consisted of PBMCs. These receptors were taken from a man aged 50-59 years in good health and CMV-seronegative.

This chain links TRBV2 with TRBJ2-2, with D maybe TRBD1 (6 bases). CDR1 SNHLY and CDR2 FYNNEI come from the germline V gene. The CDR3 runs 15 residues. Trimming removed 0 bases from V and 5 bases from J, with 10 bases in between. The CDR3 spells CASSEAWQGTGELFF. The CDR3 nucleotides read TGTGCCAGCAGTGAAGCGTGGCAGGGGACCGGGGAGCTGTTTTTT.

The chain has TRBV7-2 and TRBJ2-1; D perhaps matches TRBD2 (6 bases). The CDR3 totals 15 residues. V lost 1 base to trimming and J lost 3 bases, with 10 bases between them. Germline CDR1 and CDR2: SGHTA and FQGNSA. The CDR3 region has the DNA TGTGCCAGCAGCTTAGAGAGACTAGGCTACAATGAGCAGTTCTTC. Translation: CASSLERLGYNEQFF.

This rearrangement joins TRBV19 to TRBJ1-1, with D perhaps matching TRBD1 (5 bases). V gave up 6 bases and J gave up 1 base, with 12 bases separating them. This CDR3 comprises 14 residues. Germline assignment: CDR1 LNHDA and CDR2 SQIVND (reference sequence). The CDR3 here is CASRKITGNTEAFF. CDR3 DNA sequence: TGTGCCAGTAGGAAGATTACAGGGAACACTGAAGCTTTCTTT.

This chain uses TRBV28 with TRBJ2-5, with D possibly matching TRBD1 (6 bases). Trimming pared 5 bases from V and 0 bases from J, leaving 19 bases between. This CDR3 has 17 residues. The germline gives CDR1 MDHEN, CDR2 SYDVKM. The CDR3 DNA reads TGTGCCAGCAGTCCAGGGTTAGGACAGAACCACCAAGAGACCCAGTACTTC. This encodes CASSPGLGQNHQETQYF.

J is TRBJ1-1 and V is TRBV19; D not certain. The germline V gene encodes CDR1 LNHDA and CDR2 SQIVND (reference sequence). Trimming took off 2 bases at V and 2 bases at J, with 6 bases between the two ends. The CDR3 has 13 amino acids. The CDR3 sequence is CASSIWANTEAFF. CDR3 nucleotides: TGTGCCAGTAGTATATGGGCTAACACTGAAGCTTTCTTT.

The chain has TRBV21-1 and TRBJ1-1. TRBV21-1 constitutes a pseudogene. The CDR3 spans 13 residues. CDR3: CASSKPGDYEAFF. The DNA for the CDR3 is TGTGCCAGCAGCAAACCAGGGGACTACGAAGCTTTCTTT.

V gene TRBV19 combines with J gene TRBJ2-3, with D possibly matching TRBD1 (6 bases). The CDR3 sequence is 12 residues long. The germline gives CDR1 LNHDA, CDR2 SQIVND (reference sequence). V gave up 6 bases and J gave up 4 bases, with 8 bases separating them. The CDR3 bases are TGTGCCAGTAGCAGGGGCTCAGATACGCAGTATTTT. Encoded protein: CASSRGSDTQYF.

The chain recombines TRBV27 with TRBJ1-5; D gene ambiguous. This CDR3 spans 15 amino acids. V was shortened by 3 bases and J by 0 bases, with 9 bases between the two germline ends. Germline CDR1 MNHEY, CDR2 SMNVEV (reference sequence). Here the CDR3 DNA reads TGTGCCAGCAGTTTCGGGAGCCCTAGCAATCAGCCCCAGCATTTT. It encodes CASSFGSPSNQPQHF.

The chain uses TRBV10-3 and TRBJ2-1, with TRBD1 matching over 11 bases. J was trimmed by 9 bases and V by 5 bases; bases with no gene match: 9. Germline CDR1 is ENHRY and CDR2 is SYGVKD. The CDR3 totals 15 residues. CDR3 DNA sequence: TGTGCCATCAGTCGGACAGGGGGCCAGGGTAGTGAGCAGTTCTTC. It is translated as CAISRTGGQGSEQFF.

The genes are TRBV2 and TRBJ2-5; 9 bases align to TRBD2. This CDR3 is 20 amino acids long. Germline loops: CDR1 SNHLY, CDR2 FYNNEI. With V trimmed by 5 bases and J by 5 bases, 24 bases remained unmatched. CDR3: CASSFKHPRGVAGAGETQYF. The CDR3 coding sequence is TGTGCCAGCAGTTTCAAACACCCGAGAGGAGTAGCGGGAGCTGGGGAGACCCAGTACTTC.